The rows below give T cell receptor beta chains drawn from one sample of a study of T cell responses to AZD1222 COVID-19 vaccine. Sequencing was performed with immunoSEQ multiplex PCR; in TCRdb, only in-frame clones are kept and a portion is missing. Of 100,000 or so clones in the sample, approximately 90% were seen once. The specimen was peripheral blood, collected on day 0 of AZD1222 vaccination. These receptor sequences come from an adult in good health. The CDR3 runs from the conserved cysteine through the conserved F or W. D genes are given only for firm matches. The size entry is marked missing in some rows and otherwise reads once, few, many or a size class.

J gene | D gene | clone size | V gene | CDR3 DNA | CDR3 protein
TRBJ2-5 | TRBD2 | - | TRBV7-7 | TGTGCCAGCAGCCCGGGACTAGCGGGAGAGACCCAGTACTTC | CASSPGLAGETQYF
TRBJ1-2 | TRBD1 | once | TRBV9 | TGTGCCAGCAGCGAGACCCAGGGGGCGGACTATGGCTACACCTTC | CASSETQGADYGYTF
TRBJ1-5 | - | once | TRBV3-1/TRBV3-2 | TGTGCCAAAACCCAGGGGTGCAATCAGCCCCAGCATTTT | CAKTQGCNQPQHF
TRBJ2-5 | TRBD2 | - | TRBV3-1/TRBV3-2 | TGTGCCAGCAGCCGGGCTAGCGGGGGGGCGGAGACCCAGTACTTC | CASSRASGGAETQYF
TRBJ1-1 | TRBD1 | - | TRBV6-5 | TGTGCCAGCAGTTACTCGGGGGGCAGGGGGGCTGAAGCTTTCTTT | CASSYSGGRGAEAFF
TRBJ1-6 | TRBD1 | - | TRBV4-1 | TGCGCCAGCAGCCAGGGCACCGGGACAGGGGGCTCACCCCTCCACTTT | CASSQGTGTGGSPLHF
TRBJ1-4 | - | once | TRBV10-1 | TGCGCCAGCTCGCCGGACAGAAGAGGTGAAAAACTGTTTTTT | CASSPDRRGEKLFF
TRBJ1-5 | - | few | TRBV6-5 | TGTGCCAGCAGGGGCTCCGGGAAAAATCAGCCCCAGCATTTT | CASRGSGKNQPQHF
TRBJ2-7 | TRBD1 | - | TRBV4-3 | TGCGCCAGCAGCCAAGCGACAGGGGTTTACGAGCAGTACTTC | CASSQATGVYEQYF
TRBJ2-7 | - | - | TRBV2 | TGTGCCAGCCTATTACAGGTCGGAGGGTACTTC | CASLLQVGGYF
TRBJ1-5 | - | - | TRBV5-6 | TGTGCCAGCAGCCCGTTTGGGGGGGGAAATCAGCCCCAGCATTTT | CASSPFGGGNQPQHF
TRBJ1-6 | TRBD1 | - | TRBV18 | TGTGCCAGCTCACCACGACAGGGGACAAACTCACCCCTCCACTTT | CASSPRQGTNSPLHF
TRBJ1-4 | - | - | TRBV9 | TGTGCCAGCAGCGTAGGGTTGGCAACTAATGAAAAACTGTTTTTT | CASSVGLATNEKLFF
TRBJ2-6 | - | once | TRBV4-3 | TGCGCCAGCAGCCAAGCAGGGTCTGGGGCCAACGTCCTGACTTTC | CASSQAGSGANVLTF
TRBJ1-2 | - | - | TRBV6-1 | TGTGCCAGCAGTGAAGCGCTTGTGGAACAGCACTATGGCTACACCTTC | CASSEALVEQHYGYTF
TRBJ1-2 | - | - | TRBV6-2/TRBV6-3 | TGTGCCAGCAGTTATGGCTCATTAAGGGACTATGGCTACACCTTC | CASSYGSLRDYGYTF
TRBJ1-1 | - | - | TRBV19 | TGTGCCAGTAGTATATCCAGGACCACGAACACTGAAGCTTTCTTT | CASSISRTTNTEAFF
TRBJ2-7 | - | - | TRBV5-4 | TGTGCCAGCAGCATACACGTCTCCTACGAGCAGTACTTC | CASSIHVSYEQYF
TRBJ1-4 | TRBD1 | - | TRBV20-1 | TGCAGTGCTAGTCAGGGGGGACGTGAAAAACTGTTTTTT | CSASQGGREKLFF
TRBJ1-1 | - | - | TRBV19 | TGTGCCAGTAGTACCGAAGGGGGTCCCTGGTTGAGGGCGAACACTGAAGCTTTCTTT | CASSTEGGPWLRANTEAFF